Following are 19 T cell receptor beta chains from one sample sequenced in a study of blood T cell repertoires in COVID-19. The repertoire was sequenced with immunoSEQ multiplex PCR; TCRdb's copy has only in-frame clones and lacks some. The repertoire holds some 200,000 clones, with around four fifths as singletons. Sequenced material: peripheral blood. The receptor set was obtained from a woman between 55 and 75 years old who had recovered from COVID-19.

The table lists this clone with a few counts. The chain employs TRBV27 and TRBJ2-7; a weak D match, TRBD1 (6 bases). The germline CDR1 and CDR2 sequences are MNHEY and SMNVEV (reference sequence). The CDR3 loop spans 14 amino acids. The ends were cut back, 2 bases at V and 0 bases at J, with 8 bases in the middle. This chain's CDR3 is CASSLEQGSYEQYF. The CDR3 DNA sequence: TGTGCCAGCAGTTTAGAACAGGGCTCCTACGAGCAGTACTTC.

The V gene is TRBV9, the J gene TRBJ1-2; the D gene is possibly TRBD1 (6 bases). V dropped 3 bases and J dropped 7 bases, with 19 bases sitting between them. This CDR3 region has 15 residues. The germline V gene encodes CDR1 SGDLS and CDR2 YYNGEE. The CDR3 DNA reads TGTGCCAGCAGCGCCGGGACACGGAATCTCGTTGGCTACACCTTC. It is translated as CASSAGTRNLVGYTF.

The J gene is TRBJ1-1, the V gene TRBV6-2 or TRBV6-3; 7 bases line up with TRBD1. V lost 6 bases, J lost 0 bases, and 7 bases stayed unmatched. Germline CDR1 reads MNHEY; CDR2 reads SVGEGT. The CDR3 covers 15 residues. CDR3 protein: CASSAGTAMNTEAFF. The CDR3 DNA reads TGTGCCAGCAGCGCCGGGACAGCTATGAACACTGAAGCTTTCTTT.

The chain uses TRBV24-1 and TRBJ2-3, with TRBD2 as a possible D gene (5 bases). The ends were cut back, 3 bases at V and 0 bases at J, with 6 bases in the middle. Germline values: CDR1 KGHDR, CDR2 SFDVKD. CDR3 length equals 14 residues. CDR3 nucleotides: TGTGCCACCAGTGATCCGGGGAGCACAGATACGCAGTATTTT. Its protein is CATSDPGSTDTQYF.

This chain connects TRBV4-3 to TRBJ2-6; 8 bases match TRBD1. Unmatched junction bases numbered 3, after V lost 3 bases and J lost 2 bases. Germline CDR1 LGHNA, CDR2 YSLEER. The CDR3 has 16 amino acids. The CDR3, as DNA: TGCGCCAGCAGCCAGACAGGGGTTCCTGGGGCCAACGTCCTGACTTTC. Translating gives CASSQTGVPGANVLTF.

As DNA, the CDR3 is TGTGCCAGCAGCCTCAGGGGCCCCACAGATACGCAGTATTTT. Its protein product is CASSLRGPTDTQYF. The gene calls are TRBV6-5 and TRBJ2-3; weak D call: TRBD1 (6 bases). The CDR3 covers 14 residues. V shed 6 bases and J shed 2 bases, with 12 bases lying between them. Germline loops: CDR1 MNHEY, CDR2 SVGAGI.

This clone was observed a single time. This sequence joins TRBV5-1 and TRBJ2-1; D possibly corresponds to TRBD2 (7 bases). The CDR3 loop spans 15 amino acids. Germline CDR1 reads SGHRS; CDR2 reads YFSETQ. V was cut by 9 bases and J by 3 bases, with 19 bases left in between. In DNA form, the CDR3 reads TGCGCCACCGCCGTTGGGGGGGGGCACTACAATGAGCAGTTCTTC. This codes for CATAVGGGHYNEQFF.

The chain is built from TRBV18 and TRBJ1-6, with a weak D call TRBD1 (6 bases). Germline V lookup: CDR1 KGHSH, CDR2 LQKENI. The CDR3 is made up of 16 amino acids. V dropped 3 bases and J dropped 5 bases, with 14 bases sitting between them. CDR3 DNA sequence: TGTGCCAGCTCACCCGTGACAGGTGTGAATAATTCACCCCTCCACTTT. It codes for CASSPVTGVNNSPLHF.

The chain employs TRBV18 and TRBJ1-4; D not certain. CDR1 and CDR2 (germline): KGHSH, LQKENI. Trimming left V 2 bases short and J 0 bases short, with 13 bases between. This CDR3 is 17 amino acids long. The DNA of the CDR3 is TGTGCCAGCTCACCAAACCCCCTGAGTGCAACTAATGAAAAACTGTTTTTT. It is translated as CASSPNPLSATNEKLFF.

This clone was recorded once. This chain links TRBV10-3 with TRBJ1-1; 9 nucleotides align to TRBD1. Germline-derived CDR1 and CDR2 are ENHRY and SYGVKD. This CDR3 region has 13 residues. V was clipped by 11 bases and J by 0 bases; unmatched bases: 4. Here the CDR3 DNA reads TGTGCCTTCCGACAGGGGGTGAACACTGAAGCTTTCTTT. The encoded protein is CAFRQGVNTEAFF.

This chain links TRBV5-1 with TRBJ1-1; D is unresolved. V gave up 0 bases and J gave up 5 bases, with 8 bases separating them. The CDR3 extends over 13 amino acids. Germline V gives CDR1 SGHRS, CDR2 YFSETQ. The CDR3 reads CASSLAIGTEAFF. The CDR3 DNA reads as TGCGCCAGCAGCTTGGCGATCGGGACTGAAGCTTTCTTT.

The rearrangement links TRBV29-1 to TRBJ1-6, with TRBD1 identical over 7 bases. The CDR3 length is 13 residues. V lost 7 bases to trimming and J lost 6 bases; unmatched junction nucleotides: 6. The germline V gene encodes CDR1 SQVTM and CDR2 ANQGSEA. CDR3 sequence: CSAQGDSNSPLHF. CDR3 DNA: TGCAGCGCCCAGGGGGATTCTAATTCACCCCTCCACTTT.

Points on this clone: At one end, the junction sequence differs from germline, possibly due to a read error. This chain uses TRBV7-7 with TRBJ2-1, with 9 bases aligning to TRBD1. The CDR3 is made up of 15 amino acids. Per the germline V gene, CDR1 is SSHAT and CDR2 is FNYEAQ (reference sequence). The CDR3 reads CASSLDRGAGDEQFF. CDR3 bases: TGTGCTAGCAGCTTGGACAGGGGCGCGGGGGATGAGCAGTTCTTC.

The chain recombines TRBV5-4 with TRBJ2-1, with 14 bases aligning to TRBD2. CDR3 length: 16 residues. V lost 5 bases, J lost 2 bases, and 3 bases stayed unmatched. Per germline, CDR1 SGHNT and CDR2 YYREEE (reference sequence). The CDR3 loop is CASRATSGGAYNEQFF. The CDR3 DNA sequence: TGTGCCAGCAGAGCGACTAGCGGGGGGGCCTACAATGAGCAGTTCTTC.

This clone was observed once. The genes are TRBV12-3 or TRBV12-4 and TRBJ1-2; D is uncertain. The CDR3 extends over 13 amino acids. V was cut by 5 bases and J by 5 bases, with 12 bases left in between. CDR3 nucleotide sequence: TGTGCCAGCAGTGGTCGGAGGGTGTATGGCTACACCTTC. It codes for CASSGRRVYGYTF.

The chain is built from TRBV11-2 and TRBJ2-2; D may be TRBD2 (5 bases). Germline values: CDR1 SGHAT, CDR2 FQNNGV. The CDR3 is 15 amino acids. The V gene lost 1 base and the J gene lost 7 bases, with 13 bases spanning the gap. The CDR3 bases are TGTGCCAGCAGCTTAGGCCCTTCGGGATTCGGGGAGCTGTTTTTT. Translating gives CASSLGPSGFGELFF.

This clone has only one observation. The rearrangement joins TRBV12-3 or TRBV12-4 to TRBJ1-2, with TRBD1 matching over 10 bases. The CDR3 spans 13 residues. V dropped 5 bases and J dropped 4; count of bases not matched to a gene: 1. CDR3 DNA sequence: TGTGCCAGCAGTCGGGACAGGGGCTATGGCTACACCTTC. This gives the protein CASSRDRGYGYTF.

CDR3 in amino acids: CASSFGGEQYF. CDR3 DNA sequence: TGTGCCAGCAGCTTCGGGGGGGAGCAGTACTTC. The J gene is TRBJ2-7, the V gene TRBV7-3; 7 nucleotides line up with TRBD2. Germline CDR1 reads SGHTA; CDR2 reads FQGTGA. The V segment lost 3 bases and the J segment 7 bases; nucleotides outside the gene matches: 0. The CDR3 length is 11 residues.

The chain links TRBV6-1 to TRBJ1-2, with 7 bases that match TRBD1. Losses at the gene ends were 3 bases for V and 9 bases for J; bases not matched to a gene: 7. The germline V gene encodes CDR1 MNHNS and CDR2 SASEGT. CDR3 length: 13 amino acids. The CDR3 region has the DNA TGTGCCAGCAGTGATACTTTGGACAGGAGCTACACCTTC. Translated: CASSDTLDRSYTF.